These 2 T cell receptor beta chains were sequenced from one sample in a study of cytomegalovirus exposure and HLA in healthy donors. Researchers ran the PCR with 60 Vbeta and 13 Jbeta primers. Here immunoSEQ multiplex PCR was the method, and the copy in TCRdb shows in-frame clones only, minus some. The sample comprises 150,000 to 200,000 clones, roughly 80% of which are singletons, and 2% to 2.5% rests with the top ten. The source material was PBMCs. The receptors derive from a man over 45 in good health and CMV-seropositive.

This sequence joins TRBV29-1 and TRBJ1-1; TRBD1 aligns across 7 bases. The V and J ends lost 5 bases and 2 bases, in that order; junction bases with no gene match: 5. CDR3 size: 13 residues. In germline, CDR1 is SQVTM, CDR2 ANQGSEA. CDR3 nucleotide sequence: TGCAGCGTTCACAGGGGTTATAACACTGAAGCTTTCTTT. It specifies CSVHRGYNTEAFF.

In the case of this clone: Germline and junction disagree at one end, which may indicate a read error. The genes are TRBV7-7 and TRBJ1-6; maybe TRBD1 (5 bases). Germline V CDR1 and CDR2: SSHAT, FNYEAQ (reference sequence). The CDR3 length is 13 residues. The CDR3 nucleotides are TGTGCTAGCAGCCGTCTCAAGGGGTCACCCCTCCACTTT. Translated, it gives CASSRLKGSPLHF. Full variable domain (outside the CDR3, taken from reference TRBV7-7 and TRBJ1-6): GAGVSQSPRYKVTKRGQDVTLRCDPISSHATLYWYQQALGQGPEFLTYFNYEAQPDKSGLPSDRFSAERPEGSISTLTIQRTEQRDSAMYRCASSRLKGSPLHFGNGTRLTVT.